The 9 T cell receptor beta chains presented below share a single source sample, sequenced in a study of blood T cell repertoires in COVID-19. Sequenced by immunoSEQ multiplex PCR; TCRdb stores in-frame clones only, minus some. The table lists 200,000 to 250,000 clones, 80% to 85% of them singletons. Material for sequencing was peripheral blood. The receptor set was obtained from a woman aged 25 to 45 who had recovered from COVID-19.

The J gene is TRBJ1-2, the V gene TRBV12-3 or TRBV12-4, with 9 bases lining up with TRBD1. The CDR3 length is 12 residues. Trimming removed 5 bases from V and 8 bases from J; junction bases left unmatched: 3. The CDR3 sequence is CASSTGGGGYTF. The CDR3 DNA reads as TGTGCCAGCAGTACAGGGGGCGGGGGCTACACCTTC.

The chain uses TRBV6-5 and TRBJ1-6, with 7 bases lining up with TRBD1. V lost 2 bases to trimming and J lost 9 bases; unmatched junction nucleotides: 10. This CDR3 contains 16 residues. CDR1 and CDR2 (germline): MNHEY, SVGAGI. DNA for the CDR3: TGTGCCAGCAGTTACGATGCGCAGGGGGTGGTTTCACCCCTCCACTTT. This translates into CASSYDAQGVVSPLHF.

The rearrangement uses TRBV5-1 and TRBJ2-6; weak D call: TRBD2 (6 bases). V lost 4 bases and J 4 bases, leaving 21 bases between the germline ends. Germline V lookup: CDR1 SGHRS, CDR2 YFSETQ. This CDR3 has 18 residues. The CDR3 DNA follows: TGCGCCAGCAGCATTCTGGGGATCGAACTAGCCGGGGCCAACGTCCTGACTTTC. It yields the protein CASSILGIELAGANVLTF.

V usage is TRBV7-3 and J usage is TRBJ1-1; 8 bases align to TRBD1. With V trimmed by 3 bases and J by 1 base, 1 base remained unmatched. Germline CDR1 is SGHTA and CDR2 is FQGTGA. This CDR3 spans 14 amino acids. CDR3: CASSLGQENTEAFF. Written as DNA, the CDR3 is TGTGCCAGCAGCTTGGGACAGGAGAACACTGAAGCTTTCTTT.

This chain connects TRBV2 to TRBJ1-2; the match to TRBD1 covers 7 bases. The germline CDR1 and CDR2 sequences are SNHLY and FYNNEI. V lost 7 bases to trimming and J lost 7 bases; unmatched junction nucleotides: 15. The CDR3 covers 15 residues. CDR3 nucleotides: TGTGCCAGCACCCCCCCGGCAGGGGGGATACGTGGCTACACCTTC. Translated: CASTPPAGGIRGYTF.

The chain joins TRBV27 to TRBJ2-6; a possible D gene is TRBD1 (6 bases). This CDR3 comprises 18 residues. Germline lookup yields CDR1 MNHEY and CDR2 SMNVEV (reference sequence). The V gene lost 6 bases and the J gene lost 0 bases, with 18 bases spanning the gap. The CDR3: CASSWAGALDSGANVLTF. CDR3 nucleotides: TGTGCCAGCAGCTGGGCAGGGGCCCTCGACTCTGGGGCCAACGTCCTGACTTTC.

This chain connects TRBV24-1 to TRBJ2-1, with 9 bases that match TRBD2. Per the germline V gene, CDR1 is KGHDR and CDR2 is SFDVKD. The V gene end was trimmed by 4 bases and the J gene end by 5 bases; junction bases not matched to a gene: 8. The length of the CDR3 is 16 residues. CDR3 in amino acids: CATSDPTSGYHNEQFF. CDR3 in DNA: TGTGCCACCAGTGACCCTACTAGCGGGTACCACAATGAGCAGTTCTTC.

The chain is built from TRBV28 and TRBJ1-5; D gene unclear. V lost 7 bases, J lost 7 bases, and 20 bases lay in between. Germline values: CDR1 MDHEN, CDR2 SYDVKM. CDR3 size: 15 residues. The CDR3 protein is CASTLPAGFRQPQHF. CDR3 sequence (DNA): TGTGCCAGCACACTGCCGGCGGGGTTTAGACAGCCCCAGCATTTT. The full variable domain, completed using reference TRBV28 and TRBJ1-5, is DVKVTQSSRYLVKRTGEKVFLECVQDMDHENMFWYRQDPGLGLRLIYFSYDVKMKEKGDIPEGYSVSREKKERFSLILESASTNQTSMYLCASTLPAGFRQPQHFGDGTRLSIL.

The chain combines TRBV3-1 (or the pseudogene TRBV3-2) with TRBJ2-1; a possible D gene is TRBD1 (6 bases). Germline V gene sequence: CDR1 LGHDT, CDR2 YNNKEL (reference sequence). The CDR3 has 14 residues. Trimming stripped 3 bases from V and 7 bases from J, with 13 bases between. The CDR3: CASSQGHPSNEQFF. CDR3 in DNA: TGTGCCAGCAGCCAGGGACACCCCTCGAATGAGCAGTTCTTC.